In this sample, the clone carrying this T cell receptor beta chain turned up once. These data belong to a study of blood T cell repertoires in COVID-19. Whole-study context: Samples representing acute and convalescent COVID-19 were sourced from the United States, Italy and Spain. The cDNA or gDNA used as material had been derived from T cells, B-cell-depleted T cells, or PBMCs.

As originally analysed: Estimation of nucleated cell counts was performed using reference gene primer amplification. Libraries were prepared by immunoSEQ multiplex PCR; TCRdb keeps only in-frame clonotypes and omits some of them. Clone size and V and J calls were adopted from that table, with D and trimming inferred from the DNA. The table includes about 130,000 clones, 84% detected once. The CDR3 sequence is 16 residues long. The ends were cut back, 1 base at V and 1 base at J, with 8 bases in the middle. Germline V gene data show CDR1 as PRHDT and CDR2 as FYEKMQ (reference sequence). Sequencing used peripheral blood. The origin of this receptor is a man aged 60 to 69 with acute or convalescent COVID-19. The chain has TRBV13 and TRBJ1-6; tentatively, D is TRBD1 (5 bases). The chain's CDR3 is CASSLERGSYNSPLHF. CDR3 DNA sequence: TGTGCCAGCAGCTTAGAAAGGGGTTCCTATAATTCACCCCTCCACTTT. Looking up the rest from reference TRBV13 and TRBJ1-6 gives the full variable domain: AAGVIQSPRHLIKEKRETATLKCYPIPRHDTVYWYQQGPGQDPQFLISFYEKMQSDKGSIPDRFSAQQFSDYHSELNMSSLELGDSALYFCASSLERGSYNSPLHFGNGTRLTVT.